This T cell receptor (beta chain) originates from a study of beta chain features in type 1 diabetes. Expressed TCRB transcripts were sequenced because the isolated RNA had all been reverse transcribed beforehand. Profiling relied on immunoSEQ multiplex PCR, and the TCRdb table lists in-frame clones only, not all of them. The table has about 620,000 clones, 15% to 18% seen once. The length of the CDR3 is 15 residues. Germline V gene data show CDR1 as MDHEN and CDR2 as SYDVKM. Trimming pared 3 bases from V and 0 bases from J, leaving 6 bases between. The sample comprised naive CD4+ T cells from blood. The TCR was taken from a man between 18 and 29 years old in good health. The chain links TRBV28 to TRBJ1-6, with unresolved D. DNA for the CDR3: TGTGCCAGCAGTTTGGGCAGCTCCTATAATTCACCCCTCCACTTT. Its protein is CASSLGSSYNSPLHF.